The rows below give T cell receptor beta chains drawn from one sample of a study of T cell responses to AZD1222 COVID-19 vaccine. Assay used: immunoSEQ multiplex PCR; TCRdb lists only in-frame clones, some missing. Of approximately 80,000 clones in the sample, about 84% were seen once. The sample here was peripheral blood, taken on day 0 of AZD1222 vaccination. The receptors derive from an adult in good health. Both conserved end residues are part of each CDR3. The D gene is left open where the match is weak. Part of the rows lack a size; the others show once, few, many or a class for expanded clones.

CDR3nt: TGTGCCAGCAGCTCTCCCTTAGCAGCGGGAGTTGGGGAGCTGTTTTTT
CDR3aa: CASSSPLAAGVGELFF
len: 16
d_gene: TRBD2
abundance: .
v_gene: TRBV7-9
j_gene: TRBJ2-2

CDR3nt: TGTGCCCCAGGCGACAGGCTCCCCTACAATGAGCAGTTCTTC
CDR3aa: CAPGDRLPYNEQFF
len: 14
d_gene: .
abundance: .
v_gene: TRBV19
j_gene: TRBJ2-1

CDR3nt: TGTGCCAGCAGTTACGAAGCCCAGGGTCGGCCCCAGCATTTT
CDR3aa: CASSYEAQGRPQHF
len: 14
d_gene: .
abundance: few
v_gene: TRBV6-5
j_gene: TRBJ1-5

CDR3nt: TGCGCCAGCAGCCTGACCGGATCGAACTCACCCCTCCACTTT
CDR3aa: CASSLTGSNSPLHF
len: 14
d_gene: .
abundance: .
v_gene: TRBV5-1
j_gene: TRBJ1-6

CDR3nt: TGTGCCAGCAGTTCGGAGCGGGGGGGCTATAATGAGCAGTTCTTC
CDR3aa: CASSSERGGYNEQFF
len: 15
d_gene: TRBD2
abundance: .
v_gene: TRBV27
j_gene: TRBJ2-1

CDR3nt: TGCGCCAGCAGCTTGGACAGTGACTATGGCTACACCTTC
CDR3aa: CASSLDSDYGYTF
len: 13
d_gene: .
abundance: .
v_gene: TRBV5-1
j_gene: TRBJ1-2

CDR3nt: TGCGCCAGCAGTCGGACTAGCGGGACTACAGATACGCAGTATTTT
CDR3aa: CASSRTSGTTDTQYF
len: 15
d_gene: TRBD2
abundance: .
v_gene: TRBV4-1
j_gene: TRBJ2-3

CDR3nt: TGCGCCAGCAGCCTAAGTAGGAACATTGACACCGGGGAGCTGTTTTTT
CDR3aa: CASSLSRNIDTGELFF
len: 16
d_gene: .
abundance: .
v_gene: TRBV5-1
j_gene: TRBJ2-2

CDR3nt: TGTGCCAGCAGTTTGGGACATGACTCTGAAGCTTTCTTT
CDR3aa: CASSLGHDSEAFF
len: 13
d_gene: .
abundance: once
v_gene: TRBV12-3/TRBV12-4
j_gene: TRBJ1-1

CDR3nt: TGCAGCGTTGATGGGAGGGAAAGCACAGATACGCAGTATTTT
CDR3aa: CSVDGRESTDTQYF
len: 14
d_gene: TRBD2
abundance: .
v_gene: TRBV29-1
j_gene: TRBJ2-3

CDR3nt: TGTGCCATCAGCTCGGGACAGGGGGGAGGAAACACCATATATTTT
CDR3aa: CAISSGQGGGNTIYF
len: 15
d_gene: TRBD1
abundance: .
v_gene: TRBV10-3
j_gene: TRBJ1-3

CDR3nt: TGTGCCAGTAGTACTACAGGGGGCGGCGAGCTGTTTTTT
CDR3aa: CASSTTGGGELFF
len: 13
d_gene: TRBD1
abundance: .
v_gene: TRBV19
j_gene: TRBJ2-2

CDR3nt: TGTGCCAGCAGTTTAGGGACTAGCGGGGGCCAAGAGACCCAGTACTTC
CDR3aa: CASSLGTSGGQETQYF
len: 16
d_gene: TRBD2
abundance: .
v_gene: TRBV6-5
j_gene: TRBJ2-5

CDR3nt: TGTGCCAGTAGTATCGGGACATCGGATTCACCCCTCCACTTT
CDR3aa: CASSIGTSDSPLHF
len: 14
d_gene: .
abundance: .
v_gene: TRBV19
j_gene: TRBJ1-6

CDR3nt: TGTGCCAGCAGCTTGACTGGAGCGGGGTGGGAGTTCTTC
CDR3aa: CASSLTGAGWEFF
len: 13
d_gene: TRBD2
abundance: once
v_gene: TRBV7-9
j_gene: TRBJ2-1

CDR3nt: TGTGCCAGCAGTCTGGGAGTATATCAGCCCCAGCATTTT
CDR3aa: CASSLGVYQPQHF
len: 13
d_gene: .
abundance: .
v_gene: TRBV12-3/TRBV12-4
j_gene: TRBJ1-5

CDR3nt: TGTGCCAGTAGTATAAGTGGCTGGGGAGACTACGAGCAGTACTTC
CDR3aa: CASSISGWGDYEQYF
len: 15
d_gene: .
abundance: .
v_gene: TRBV19
j_gene: TRBJ2-7

CDR3nt: TGTGCCAGCAGCTTAGGAGGGGCCTATGGCTACACCTTC
CDR3aa: CASSLGGAYGYTF
len: 13
d_gene: .
abundance: .
v_gene: TRBV7-9
j_gene: TRBJ1-2

CDR3nt: TGTGCCAGCAGCGGAGTGGCTGACGGGAGGACTTACAATGAGCAGTTCTTC
CDR3aa: CASSGVADGRTYNEQFF
len: 17
d_gene: TRBD2
abundance: .
v_gene: TRBV7-9
j_gene: TRBJ2-1

CDR3nt: TGTGCCAGCAGCTTCGGACGGGGGACCTACGAGCAGTACTTC
CDR3aa: CASSFGRGTYEQYF
len: 14
d_gene: .
abundance: .
v_gene: TRBV5-6
j_gene: TRBJ2-7

CDR3nt: TGTGCCAGCAGCGCCAGCCAAGAGACCCAGTACTTC
CDR3aa: CASSASQETQYF
len: 12
d_gene: .
abundance: .
v_gene: TRBV9
j_gene: TRBJ2-5

CDR3nt: TGTGCCAGCAGCTTGGAGCAACAGGCCCAATTTTTACCCCTCCACTTT
CDR3aa: CASSLEQQAQFLPLHF
len: 16
d_gene: .
abundance: .
v_gene: TRBV5-6
j_gene: TRBJ1-6

CDR3nt: TGTGCCAGCAGCTTACGCGCAGGTGTGGCGACTAATGAAAAACTGTTTTTT
CDR3aa: CASSLRAGVATNEKLFF
len: 17
d_gene: .
abundance: few
v_gene: TRBV7-9
j_gene: TRBJ1-4

CDR3nt: TGTGCCAGCAGCTTCCTCAGTGGCACAGATACGCAGTATTTT
CDR3aa: CASSFLSGTDTQYF
len: 14
d_gene: .
abundance: many
v_gene: TRBV28
j_gene: TRBJ2-3

CDR3nt: TGTGCCAGCAGCTTAGGACAGGGTTATGGCTACACCTTC
CDR3aa: CASSLGQGYGYTF
len: 13
d_gene: TRBD1
abundance: .
v_gene: TRBV11-3
j_gene: TRBJ1-2

CDR3nt: TGTGCCAGCAGTCCGGACACAACAAGGACCCAGTACTTC
CDR3aa: CASSPDTTRTQYF
len: 13
d_gene: .
abundance: .
v_gene: TRBV2
j_gene: TRBJ2-5

CDR3nt: TGTGCCAGCTCGGGACTTCTCACAGATACGCAGTATTTT
CDR3aa: CASSGLLTDTQYF
len: 13
d_gene: .
abundance: once
v_gene: TRBV3-1/TRBV3-2
j_gene: TRBJ2-3

CDR3nt: TGTGCCAGCAGCACGACTAGCGGGAACACCGGGGAGCTGTTTTTT
CDR3aa: CASSTTSGNTGELFF
len: 15
d_gene: TRBD2
abundance: .
v_gene: TRBV5-4
j_gene: TRBJ2-2

CDR3nt: TGTGCCAGTAACAATAGGAGGGGTTTCGGCTACACCTTC
CDR3aa: CASNNRRGFGYTF
len: 13
d_gene: .
abundance: .
v_gene: TRBV19
j_gene: TRBJ1-2

CDR3nt: TGTGCCAGCGCGTGGGCAGCCAACAATGAGCAGTTCTTC
CDR3aa: CASAWAANNEQFF
len: 13
d_gene: .
abundance: .
v_gene: TRBV18
j_gene: TRBJ2-1

CDR3nt: TGTGCCAGCTCATCCATAAAGGTCTCTGGGGCCAACGTCCTGACTTTC
CDR3aa: CASSSIKVSGANVLTF
len: 16
d_gene: .
abundance: .
v_gene: TRBV18
j_gene: TRBJ2-6

CDR3nt: TGTGCCAGTAGTAGGGGTCCGTCCTACAATGAGCAGTTCTTC
CDR3aa: CASSRGPSYNEQFF
len: 14
d_gene: .
abundance: .
v_gene: TRBV19
j_gene: TRBJ2-1

CDR3nt: TGTGCCAGCAGCCCGGGGGACGGACAGGGGAGATCCTACGAGCAGTACTTC
CDR3aa: CASSPGDGQGRSYEQYF
len: 17
d_gene: TRBD1
abundance: .
v_gene: TRBV5-6
j_gene: TRBJ2-7

CDR3nt: TGTGCCAGCAGTGAGGGACAGGGCTTCACTGAAGCTTTCTTT
CDR3aa: CASSEGQGFTEAFF
len: 14
d_gene: TRBD1
abundance: .
v_gene: TRBV6-1
j_gene: TRBJ1-1

CDR3nt: TGTGCCAGCAGTGAAGCTCCTGTGGCCCACGAGCAGTACTTC
CDR3aa: CASSEAPVAHEQYF
len: 14
d_gene: .
abundance: .
v_gene: TRBV2
j_gene: TRBJ2-7

CDR3nt: TGTGCCTGGAGTGCCCCGGACAGTTTTATCTCTGGAAACACCATATATTTT
CDR3aa: CAWSAPDSFISGNTIYF
len: 17
d_gene: .
abundance: .
v_gene: TRBV30
j_gene: TRBJ1-3

CDR3nt: TGTGCCAGCAGCCTCAGGGTTTCCCAAGAGACCCAGTACTTC
CDR3aa: CASSLRVSQETQYF
len: 14
d_gene: .
abundance: .
v_gene: TRBV3-1/TRBV3-2
j_gene: TRBJ2-5

CDR3nt: TGTGCCAGCAGCTTTAGCGGGGGAGGCTGGGATACGCAGTATTTT
CDR3aa: CASSFSGGGWDTQYF
len: 15
d_gene: TRBD2
abundance: .
v_gene: TRBV5-5
j_gene: TRBJ2-3

CDR3nt: TGTGCCAGCAGTGCTGGACCAAACACTGAAGCTTTCTTT
CDR3aa: CASSAGPNTEAFF
len: 13
d_gene: .
abundance: .
v_gene: TRBV2
j_gene: TRBJ1-1

CDR3nt: TGTGCCAGCAGCCCAGGATCTAGCACAGATACGCAGTATTTT
CDR3aa: CASSPGSSTDTQYF
len: 14
d_gene: .
abundance: .
v_gene: TRBV3-1/TRBV3-2
j_gene: TRBJ2-3

CDR3nt: TGTGCCAGCAGTTCAAATACGGCTTCACCCCTCCACTTT
CDR3aa: CASSSNTASPLHF
len: 13
d_gene: .
abundance: .
v_gene: TRBV7-9
j_gene: TRBJ1-6

CDR3nt: TGTGCCTGTAAAGGTACTAGCGGGAGAATCACCTACAATGAGCAGTTCTTC
CDR3aa: CACKGTSGRITYNEQFF
len: 17
d_gene: TRBD2
abundance: few
v_gene: TRBV30
j_gene: TRBJ2-1

CDR3nt: TGTGCCAGCACCAAGACGAGGCCGGGGAACACTGAAGCTTTCTTT
CDR3aa: CASTKTRPGNTEAFF
len: 15
d_gene: .
abundance: .
v_gene: TRBV27
j_gene: TRBJ1-1

CDR3nt: TGTGCCAGCAGCTTCTGGGACAGCACAGATACGCAGTATTTT
CDR3aa: CASSFWDSTDTQYF
len: 14
d_gene: .
abundance: .
v_gene: TRBV5-4
j_gene: TRBJ2-3

CDR3nt: TGCGCCAGCAGCGAATGGGACAGGGCGGGAGATACGCAGTATTTT
CDR3aa: CASSEWDRAGDTQYF
len: 15
d_gene: TRBD1
abundance: .
v_gene: TRBV5-1
j_gene: TRBJ2-3

CDR3nt: TGTGCCAGCAGCTTGACAGGGAGCACAGATACGCAGTATTTT
CDR3aa: CASSLTGSTDTQYF
len: 14
d_gene: TRBD1
abundance: .
v_gene: TRBV11-2
j_gene: TRBJ2-3

CDR3nt: TGTGCCAGCAGTTACACCAGGCAAGAGACCCAGTACTTC
CDR3aa: CASSYTRQETQYF
len: 13
d_gene: .
abundance: .
v_gene: TRBV6-6
j_gene: TRBJ2-5